The rows below give T cell receptor beta chains drawn from one sample of a study of glioma-infiltrating T cells. TCRdb re-derived calls from the multiplex PCR reads in MiXCR, one entry per CDR3 protein. The table records roughly 130,000 distinct CDR3 sequences, 24% of them present only once. The sequenced sample consisted of glioma tissue, nonneoplastic brain tissue, or PBMCs (not recorded which). The origin of the receptors is a human donor with low-grade glioma or glioblastoma, undergoing nonglioma brain surgery, or in good health (not recorded which). Both conserved end residues are part of each CDR3. The D gene is left open where the match is weak. For some rows the clone size is stated as once, few or many, or as a class when expanded; others skip it.

v_call	j_call	clone_size	d_call	cdr3_nt	cdr3_aa
TRBV3-1	TRBJ2-3	.	.	TGTGCCAGCAGCCAAGACCTACTAGTATACACAGATACGCAGTATTTT	CASSQDLLVYTDTQYF
TRBV6-1	TRBJ1-1	many	TRBD1	TGTGCCAGCAGACTCGGGACAGCATTTATTCCTCGGGGAGCTTTCTTT	CASRLGTAFIPRGAFF
TRBV28	TRBJ2-5	.	.	TGTGCCAGCAGTTTCACCTTTGGTGAGACCCAGTACTTC	CASSFTFGETQYF
TRBV24-1	TRBJ1-5	.	.	TGTGCCACCAGTGATGCCCGGGAGGGGCGGAATCAGCCCCAGCATTTT	CATSDAREGRNQPQHF
TRBV19	TRBJ2-2	few	.	TGTGCCAGTAGTTCAGGGGTGGCCGGGGAGCTGTTTTTT	CASSSGVAGELFF
TRBV29-1	TRBJ1-1	few	.	TGCAGCGCCCGTCGAGAGAACACTGAAGCTTTCTTT	CSARRENTEAFF
TRBV6-2/TRBV6-3	TRBJ1-1	many	.	TGTGCCAGCAGTTACCGTCAGGGGACGACGAACACTGAAGCTTTCTTT	CASSYRQGTTNTEAFF
TRBV4-1	TRBJ2-2	.	.	TGCGCCAGCAGGCGTGGGGGAGTTGCCGGGGAGCTGTTTTTT	CASRRGGVAGELFF
TRBV10-3	TRBJ2-1	.	TRBD1	TGTGCCATCCTTTACCCCCGGGACAGGGAAGTTGAGGGGTTCAATGAGCAGTTCTTC	CAILYPRDREVEGFNEQFF
TRBV20-1	TRBJ1-1	many	.	TGCAGTGCTAGTAGCCCCATCCGAGAAGCTTTCTTT	CSASSPIREAFF
TRBV6-4	TRBJ1-6	many	TRBD1	TGTGCCAGCAGTTTAGTCGGACAGGGTTATTCACCCCTCCACTTT	CASSLVGQGYSPLHF
TRBV15	TRBJ2-1	many	.	TGTGCCACCAGCAGGGACTTCAACTACAATGAGCAGTTCTTC	CATSRDFNYNEQFF
TRBV12-3/TRBV12-4	TRBJ1-6	few	.	TGTGCCAGCAGTTCCCAGGCGGGGAATTCACCCCTCCACTTT	CASSSQAGNSPLHF
TRBV6-2/TRBV6-3	TRBJ1-1	.	.	TGTGCCAGCGGTTATTCGATCGGTTCAGCGAACACTGAAGCTTTCTTT	CASGYSIGSANTEAFF
TRBV19	TRBJ1-1	.	.	TGTGCCAGTAACCGGAACACTGAAGCTTTCTTT	CASNRNTEAFF
TRBV7-3	TRBJ2-1	.	TRBD1	TGTGCCAGCAGCTCAGACATGGGACAGCTGAATGAGCAGTTCTTC	CASSSDMGQLNEQFF
TRBV7-9	TRBJ2-5	many	.	TGTGCCAGCAGCCCCGTGCGTGACAACCAAGAGACCCAGTACTTC	CASSPVRDNQETQYF
TRBV2	TRBJ1-5	few	TRBD1	TGTGCCAGCAGGGCTTCCCATGGACAGGGGAGCAATCAGCCCCAGCATTTT	CASRASHGQGSNQPQHF
TRBV5-5	TRBJ2-3	few	TRBD2	TGTGCCAGCAGCTTCGGGACTAGCGGCCCGTATTTT	CASSFGTSGPYF
TRBV28	TRBJ1-1	.	TRBD1	TGTGCCAGCAGTTTAGGACAGGGGGCGCGTACTGAAGCTTTCTTT	CASSLGQGARTEAFF
TRBV4-1	TRBJ1-6	few	.	TGCGCCAGCAGCTACGGAATTAATTCACCCCTCCACTTT	CASSYGINSPLHF
TRBV7-8	TRBJ2-3	many	TRBD2	TGTGCCAGCAGCCCAGCTAGCGGGGGGTTGCGGGATACGCAGTATTTT	CASSPASGGLRDTQYF
TRBV6-6	TRBJ2-3	many	TRBD2	TGTGCCAGCAGTTACTCGAAAGGACTAGAGGTGTATTTT	CASSYSKGLEVYF
TRBV7-2	TRBJ2-2	few	TRBD2	TGTGCCAGCAGCCCAAGGGGGGCTAGCGGGGGGGCCCTCAACACCGGGGAGCTGTTTTTT	CASSPRGASGGALNTGELFF